This TCR beta chain originates from a study of T cells in Graves' hyperthyroidism and ophthalmopathy (dated by TCRdb to between 2019 and 2020). Looking at the study overall: Peripheral blood was collected at initial diagnosis, before any treatment. TCR V-J signatures able to tell the groups apart were searched for in a discovery cohort of 90 to 100 patients, of whom 43 had Graves' ophthalmopathy and 55 to 60 had stable Graves' hyperthyroidism. Prospective prediction of ophthalmopathy was tested in an independent validation cohort consisting of some 18 hyperthyroidism patients and some 16 patients who later progressed to ophthalmopathy. For training and testing, the roughly 93 patients in the discovery cohort were randomly divided in a 7:3 ratio. In addition, the study compared T-cell repertoires in thyroid tissue and in blood from several Graves' hyperthyroidism patients. After blood sampling, hyperthyroidism patients were treated with methimazole at a starting dose of 30 mg daily, and ophthalmopathy patients were treated with high-dose intravenous methylprednisolone. The paper describes TCR Vbeta CDR3 sequencing of about 140 peripheral blood samples, made up of roughly 40 ophthalmopathy patients, 70 to 75 hyperthyroidism patients and about 17 progressor patients.

The TCR beta CDR3 regions were amplified from RNA transcripts. A first-round RT-PCR of the TCR CDR3 used the HTBI primer set with the Qiagen OneStep RT-PCR kit. Libraries were constructed in a second round of multiplex PCR, after which size selection and purification were carried out. Libraries were sequenced paired-end with 100 bp reads on an Illumina HiSeq2000. The published analysis was carried out like this. SOAPnuke was used to process the raw data, throwing out any read that contained adapters or uncalled bases, had a mean Phred below 15, or lacked an exact constant-primer or identifier match. COPE v1.2.5 was used to merge the high-quality paired reads, and each unique nucleotide sequence was defined as a clonotype. MiTCR v1.1 was used to align clonotypes to the IMGT TRBV, TRBD and TRBJ reference segments. The analysis included only V-J combinations with a frequency above 0.0001, which together covered more than 99% of the repertoires. A TCS score was defined as the ratio of F50 (clonal expansion) to E x V (chaos), with BLOSUM62-based TCRdist applied between CDR3 peptides within each V-J. Welch's t-statistics and random forest reduced roughly 500 V-J features to roughly 13, which were used in a naive Bayes classifier (R e1071). The public reads were reanalyzed by TCRdb: fastp trimming at Q25, MiXCR alignment, in-frame beta chains only. Every entry covers one CDR3 protein and lists the most common genes and DNA from its rows. These V and J calls originate from TCRdb's pipeline instead of the authors' own analysis. The sample includes 660,000 or so distinct CDR3 sequences, with around 21% observed a single time. The ten largest clones add up to 30% to 40% of the sample.

Study-wide findings and limitations: Most expanded thyroid clonotypes (frequency above 0.001) were also detected in blood, suggesting blood repertoires may reflect thyroid immune responses. In validation, the model predicted progression to ophthalmopathy a median of about 6 months before onset, with roughly 68% sensitivity and about 72% specificity. In cross-validation, a model built on a 13 V-J signature told ophthalmopathy apart from stable hyperthyroidism with approximately 90% sensitivity and around 83% specificity, and in testing the same model reached 80%/75%. No statistical method was used to set the sample size in advance, and investigators knew the group allocation.

Note on this clonotype: Its cognate antigen has yet to be identified. The record has no base qualities; no much larger clone is one base away.

The germline V gene encodes CDR1 GTSNPN and CDR2 SVGIG (reference sequence). The CDR3 spans 13 residues, from the cysteine through the phenylalanine. The only DNA kept is the CDR3, 39 bases in frame from the first base. Trimming leaves V shorter by 5 bases and J shorter by 7 bases, with the junction holding 8 bases beyond the gene matches. Ophthalmopathy patients had moderately to severely active disease, Clinical Activity Score of at least 3, NOSPECS grade of at least 4, and duration under 3 months. Exclusion was applied to patients with uncontrolled infections, other autoimmune diseases, pregnancy or lactation. Clinical symptoms, serum thyroxine and TRAb, thyroid ultrasound, and orbital computed tomography formed the basis for the diagnoses. Ficoll-Paque density gradient centrifugation was used to isolate PBMCs from about 9 ml of fresh peripheral blood. Total RNA was extracted with Trizol reagent, and quality was checked on an Agilent 2100 Bioanalyzer.

The chain is made from TRBV30 and TRBJ2-1; 7 central nucleotides agree with TRBD2. The sequence was obtained from a man aged 30 to 39 with Graves' ophthalmopathy. Input material: blood. The CDR3 loop reads CAWGRGGSNEQFF. At the DNA level, the sequence is TGTGCCTGGGGTAGGGGCGGGAGTAATGAGCAGTTCTTC.